The 28 T cell receptor beta chains below all came from one sample that was sequenced in a study of CD8+ T cells in alopecia areata. Extraction and reverse transcription of RNA yielded cDNA as the sequencing template. The repertoire was sequenced with immunoSEQ multiplex PCR; TCRdb's copy has only in-frame clones and lacks some. The sample has 37,000 or so clones; around 50% are singletons. Across about 5 patients, CD4+ cells underwent sorting into CD25+CD127- cells. Sequenced material: CD4+ Tregs sorted from blood. Every receptor here comes from a human donor with alopecia areata.

There are a few counts of this clone. V gene TRBV29-1 combines with J gene TRBJ2-3, with 7 positions matching TRBD2. J gave up 3 bases and V 6 bases, and 9 bases lay outside the gene matches. Germline loops: CDR1 SQVTM, CDR2 ANQGSEA. The CDR3 runs to 14 residues. The CDR3 DNA is TGCAGCGTCAGAAAGCGGGGACTGACAGATACGCAGTATTTT. The encoded protein is CSVRKRGLTDTQYF.

As to this clone: The sample carries other DNA sequences with the same CDR3. CDR3 amino acids: CASGGRGQETQYF. The CDR3 DNA reads as TGTGCCAGCGGGGGTCGGGGGCAAGAGACCCAGTACTTC. The V gene is TRBV5-4, the J gene TRBJ2-5; perhaps TRBD2 as D (6 bases). This CDR3 comprises 13 residues. The germline gives CDR1 SGHNT, CDR2 YYREEE (reference sequence). V dropped 7 bases and J dropped 2 bases, with 12 bases sitting between them.

The J gene is TRBJ2-1, the V gene TRBV5-1; no firm D call. The CDR3 is made up of 12 amino acids. The germline V gene encodes CDR1 SGHRS and CDR2 YFSETQ. The V and J ends lost 4 bases and 8 bases respectively, with 10 bases between them. CDR3 nucleotides: TGCGCCAGCAGCGGCCCTCGCGATGAGCAGTTCTTC. Amino acids: CASSGPRDEQFF.

The genes are TRBV2 and TRBJ2-7, with D unresolved. The germline V gene encodes CDR1 SNHLY and CDR2 FYNNEI. This CDR3 has 11 amino acids. With 7 bases removed from V and 3 bases from J, the gap between germline ends came to 7 bases. CDR3 coding DNA: TGTGCCAGCAAGAACAGCTACGAGCAGTACTTC. Amino acids: CASKNSYEQYF.

Only a few counts were recorded for this clone. The chain is built from TRBV6-6 and TRBJ2-7; 8 bases match TRBD1. Trimming at V came to 8 bases and at J to 6 bases, leaving 12 bases not matched to a gene. CDR3 length: 14 amino acids. Germline lookup yields CDR1 MNHNY and CDR2 SVGAGI (reference sequence). The CDR3 DNA reads as TGTGCCAGCGGGACAGGTAGTAGTCCAATCGAGCAGTACTTC. The encoded protein is CASGTGSSPIEQYF.

V and J are TRBV7-3 and TRBJ2-7; 10 nucleotides align to TRBD1. The CDR3 runs to 15 residues. Trimming cost V 5 bases and J 3 bases; bases outside gene matches: 7. The V gene's germline CDR1 is SGHTA and CDR2 FQGTGA. CDR3 DNA sequence: TGTGCCAGCAGCCCGCGGACAGGGGGGGACTACGAGCAGTACTTC. Translating it yields CASSPRTGGDYEQYF.

The chain joins TRBV5-4 to TRBJ2-5; 11 positions match TRBD2. V shed 3 bases, J shed 0 bases, and the junction held 7 bases outside the gene matches. Germline CDR1 and CDR2: SGHNT and YYREEE (reference sequence). The CDR3 extends over 17 amino acids. The CDR3 nucleotides read TGTGCCAGCAGCTCGGGCACTAGCGGGGGTCACCAAGAGACCCAGTACTTC. Protein: CASSSGTSGGHQETQYF. Supplemented by reference TRBV5-4 and TRBJ2-5, the full variable domain reads ETGVTQSPTHLIKTRGQQVTLRCSSQSGHNTVSWYQQALGQGPQFIFQYYREEENGRGNFPPRFSGLQFPNYSSELNVNALELDDSALYLCASSSGTSGGHQETQYFGPGTRLLVL.

The DNA for the CDR3 is TGTGCCAGCAGCCAGGGACTAGCGGGAGGGCTAGAGACCCAGTACTTC. It specifies CASSQGLAGGLETQYF. This rearrangement joins TRBV7-7 to TRBJ2-5, with 16 bases aligning to TRBD2. Germline loops: CDR1 SSHAT, CDR2 FNYEAQ (reference sequence). With 5 bases clipped from V and 4 bases from J, the junction kept 4 bases outside the gene matches. The CDR3 covers 16 residues.

The chain is built from TRBV21-1 and TRBJ2-1; the table gives TRBD2 as D, unverified against the DNA. TRBV21-1 represents a pseudogene. The CDR3 is made up of 17 amino acids. The CDR3 nucleotides are TGTGCCAGCAGCAAAGTGGACCCACTAGCGGCTCAGAATGAGCAGTTCTTC. Translated: CASSKVDPLAAQNEQFF.

This rearrangement joins TRBV5-1 to TRBJ2-5; 8 nucleotides match TRBD1. The CDR3 covers 16 residues. V was clipped by 0 bases and J by 2 bases; unmatched bases: 6. CDR1 is SGHRS, CDR2 YFSETQ, per germline. CDR3 bases: TGCGCCAGCAGCTTGGCCTTCGGACAGGGTCAAGAGACCCAGTACTTC. It translates to CASSLAFGQGQETQYF.

This clone was counted a few times. This rearrangement joins TRBV9 to TRBJ2-1; TRBD2 aligns across 8 bases. The ends lost 3 bases at V and 3 bases at J; junction bases unmatched: 8. CDR1 SGDLS and CDR2 YYNGEE come from the germline V gene. The CDR3 has 16 amino acids. CDR3 coding DNA: TGTGCCAGCAGCGCACGAACCGGGGGGGTCTACAATGAGCAGTTCTTC. This sequence encodes CASSARTGGVYNEQFF.

V and J are TRBV11-2 and TRBJ1-3; the match to TRBD1 covers 8 bases. The germline gives CDR1 SGHAT, CDR2 FQNNGV. J was trimmed by 2 bases and V by 3 bases; bases with no gene match: 3. This CDR3 spans 15 amino acids. The CDR3 sequence is CASSFSGGPGNTIYF. Written as DNA, the CDR3 is TGTGCCAGCAGCTTCTCAGGGGGCCCTGGAAACACCATATATTTT.

By sample fraction, this clone is medium-sized. The chain combines TRBV7-9 with TRBJ1-2, with D perhaps matching TRBD1 (6 bases). This CDR3 region has 15 residues. V lost 3 bases, J lost 8 bases, and 19 bases lay in between. The germline CDR1 and CDR2 sequences are SEHNR and FQNEAQ (reference sequence). CDR3 bases: TGTGCCAGCAGCTTGGGCGTCTCTTACAGGGACGGCTACACCTTC. This gives the protein CASSLGVSYRDGYTF.

This clone was seen a handful of times. The rearrangement joins TRBV7-2 to TRBJ2-1; D gene ambiguous. The CDR3 length is 12 residues. The germline gives CDR1 SGHTA, CDR2 FQGNSA. Trimming pared 4 bases from V and 5 bases from J, leaving 6 bases between. Written as DNA, the CDR3 is TGTGCCAGCAGCTCTTACCACAATGAGCAGTTCTTC. Protein product: CASSSYHNEQFF.

The chain employs TRBV5-1 and TRBJ2-3, with TRBD2 matching 12 bases. The CDR3 length is 19 residues. The ends lost 4 bases at V and 1 base at J; junction bases unmatched: 13. Germline V gene data show CDR1 as SGHRS and CDR2 as YFSETQ. CDR3 region: CASSGRLAGEGVGTDTQYF. The CDR3 nucleotides are TGCGCCAGCAGCGGCCGACTAGCGGGAGAAGGGGTGGGCACAGATACGCAGTATTTT.

The J gene is TRBJ1-1, the V gene TRBV5-4, with D possibly matching TRBD1 (5 bases). This CDR3 region has 15 residues. The germline V gene has CDR1 SGHNT and CDR2 YYREEE (reference sequence). V was shortened by 3 bases and J by 1 base, with 13 bases between the two germline ends. CDR3 amino acids: CASSWGGRANTEAFF. The CDR3 bases are TGTGCCAGCAGCTGGGGGGGTAGGGCGAACACTGAAGCTTTCTTT.

In its sample, this clone was seen once. The V and J genes are TRBV28 and TRBJ1-2, with D unresolved. The CDR3 loop spans 12 amino acids. The V end lost 10 bases, the J end lost 4 bases, and 13 bases lay between the germline ends. Looked up from germline, CDR1 is MDHEN and CDR2 is SYDVKM. CDR3 loop: CAISLLGYGYTF. In DNA, the CDR3 is TGTGCCATCTCCCTCTTGGGCTATGGCTACACCTTC.

This chain uses TRBV29-1 with TRBJ1-2, with D tentatively TRBD1 (6 bases). This CDR3 spans 14 amino acids. Germline V gene lookup returns CDR1 SQVTM and CDR2 ANQGSEA. Trimming shortened V by 6 bases and J by 6 bases, and 20 bases separated the two germline ends. The CDR3 sequence is CSVWGGQLGHGYTF. As DNA, the CDR3 is TGCAGCGTGTGGGGCGGACAGCTAGGCCATGGCTACACCTTC.

About this clone: Compared with germline, one end of the junction differs, possibly owing to a read error. The chain couples TRBV18 to TRBJ2-7, with 8 bases lining up with TRBD1. The CDR3 spans 17 residues. Germline-derived CDR1 and CDR2 are KGHSH and LQKENI. Written as DNA, the CDR3 is TGTGCCAGCTCACCACCATTGGGACAGGAGAACCCCTACGAGCAGTGCTTC. This translates into CASSPPLGQENPYEQCF.

The chain couples TRBV5-1 to TRBJ2-1; D might be TRBD2 (5 bases). The length of the CDR3 is 13 residues. Deletions cut 7 bases from V and 9 bases from J, with 17 bases between. The germline V gene has CDR1 SGHRS and CDR2 YFSETQ. The CDR3 protein is CASRTSEGPEQFF. CDR3 in DNA: TGCGCCAGCCGGACCTCAGAGGGCCCTGAGCAGTTCTTC.

This clone was observed once. The genes are TRBV5-1 and TRBJ2-1; D not resolved. Germline lookup yields CDR1 SGHRS and CDR2 YFSETQ. This CDR3 region has 13 residues. The V end lost 0 bases, the J end lost 5 bases, and 6 bases lay between the germline ends. The CDR3 region is CASSLGPNNEQFF. DNA of the CDR3: TGCGCCAGCAGCTTGGGTCCCAACAATGAGCAGTTCTTC.

The CDR3 DNA reads TGCGCCAGCAGCTTGGAAACCTACGGGGGGCAGTACTTC. Translating gives CASSLETYGGQYF. The chain links TRBV5-1 to TRBJ2-7; TRBD2 might be the D (6 bases). V was pared by 0 bases and J by 9 bases, with 13 bases between. Per germline, CDR1 SGHRS and CDR2 YFSETQ. The CDR3 length is 13 residues.

The rearrangement uses TRBV5-6 and TRBJ2-1, with 13 bases lining up with TRBD2. There are 15 residues in the CDR3. CDR1 is SGHDT, CDR2 YYEEEE, per germline. Trimming cost V 8 bases and J 8 bases; bases outside gene matches: 10. CDR3 sequence reads: CASRTSGGPTDEQFF. CDR3 DNA: TGTGCCAGTAGGACTAGCGGGGGCCCCACGGATGAGCAGTTCTTC.

CDR3 region: CASSLTAGTGEQYF. Here the CDR3 DNA reads TGTGCCAGCAGCTTAACTGCGGGGACAGGCGAGCAGTACTTC. V is TRBV7-2 and J is TRBJ2-5; 8 bases align to TRBD1. The J call is in doubt because the DNA end fits TRBJ2-7 better. Germline V gene data show CDR1 as SGHTA and CDR2 as FQGNSA. The CDR3 loop spans 14 amino acids.

The sample holds a few counts of this clone. The chain carries TRBV7-3 and TRBJ2-2; tentatively, D is TRBD2 (6 bases). Trimming stripped 6 bases from V and 6 bases from J, with 11 bases between. CDR3 length: 13 residues. Germline V gene lookup returns CDR1 SGHTA and CDR2 FQGTGA. This chain's CDR3 is CASRETGAGELFF. CDR3 coding DNA: TGTGCCAGCAGGGAGACGGGGGCCGGGGAGCTGTTTTTT.

The DNA of the CDR3 is TGTGCCAGCAGCTTAGATCCGCTAGGTGTGCAGTTCTTC. Amino acid sequence: CASSLDPLGVQFF. The chain is built from TRBV11-3 and TRBJ2-1; D is ambiguous. Trimming shortened V by 0 bases and J by 12 bases, and 12 bases separated the two germline ends. Germline CDR1 SGHNT, CDR2 YENEEA. This CDR3 has 13 amino acids.

The V call is TRBV7-8, the J call TRBJ2-3, with a tentative D call TRBD2 (6 bases). Germline CDR1 SGHVS, CDR2 FQNEAQ. V lost 1 base and J lost 5, with 10 bases in between. The CDR3 contains 14 residues. In DNA, the CDR3 is TGTGCCAGCAGCTTAGACGGGAGCGGAGATACGCAGTATTTT. Translated: CASSLDGSGDTQYF.

The table lists this clone with a few counts. The chain uses TRBV29-1 and TRBJ2-3; D gene unclear. V was shortened by 5 bases and J by 1 base, with 10 bases between the two germline ends. CDR3 length equals 13 residues. CDR1 and CDR2 from the germline V gene are SQVTM and ANQGSEA. The CDR3 sequence: CSVWGGGTDTQYF. The CDR3 nucleotides are TGCAGCGTTTGGGGTGGAGGCACAGATACGCAGTATTTT.